This T cell receptor (beta chain) was recorded in a study of a mutant IDH1 vaccine in newly diagnosed glioma. Across the study: Held at week 35, visit V12 was the safety follow-up, and visit V13 followed at week 47.

Deletions cut 6 bases from V and 4 bases from J, with 13 bases between. Germline V gene data show CDR1 as MNHEY and CDR2 as SVGAGI. This CDR3 has 14 amino acids. Study-level findings and limits: Among patients, approximately 93% showed immune responses induced by the vaccine. Top-clonotype changes in peripheral T cells seemed unrelated to pseudoprogression.

The assay was immunoSEQ multiplex PCR, and TCRdb's table has in-frame clones only and misses some. The sample lists around 54,000 clones, over 80% seen once, with 3.2% in the top ten. Note on this clone: What it recognizes is unknown.

Regarding time point: week 47, end of study. Vaccine doses each comprised 300 ug of mutant IDH1 20-mer peptide, with topical imiquimod. The donors' diagnosis was new WHO grade 3 or 4 astrocytoma that was IDH1-mutant and ATRX-lost. The rearrangement uses TRBV6-5 and TRBJ1-5; D is perhaps TRBD1 (5 bases). This clonotype originated in a woman between 45 and 60 years old with glioma. This material consisted of PBMCs, taken from a glioma patient whose treatment included an IDH1 peptide vaccine. The CDR3 protein is CASRRGKGNQPQHF. CDR3 coding DNA: TGTGCCAGCAGAAGGGGTAAGGGGAATCAGCCCCAGCATTTT.